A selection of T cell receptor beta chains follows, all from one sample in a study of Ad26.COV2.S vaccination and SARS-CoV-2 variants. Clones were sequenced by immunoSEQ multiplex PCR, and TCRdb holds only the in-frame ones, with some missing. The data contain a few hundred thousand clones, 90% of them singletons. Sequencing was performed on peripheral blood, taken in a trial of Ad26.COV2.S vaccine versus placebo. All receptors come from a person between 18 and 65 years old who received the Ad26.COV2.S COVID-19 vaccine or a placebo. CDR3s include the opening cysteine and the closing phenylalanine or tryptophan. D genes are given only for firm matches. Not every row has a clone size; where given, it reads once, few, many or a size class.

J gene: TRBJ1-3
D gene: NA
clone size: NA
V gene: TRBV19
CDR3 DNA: TGTGCCAGTAGTCCGCAGGGTACCTCTGGAAACACCATATATTTT
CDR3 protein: CASSPQGTSGNTIYF

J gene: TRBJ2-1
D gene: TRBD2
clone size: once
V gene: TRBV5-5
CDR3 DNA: TGTGCCAGCACCTGGGGGGGACCAGGTCACAATGAGCAGTTCTTC
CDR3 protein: CASTWGGPGHNEQFF

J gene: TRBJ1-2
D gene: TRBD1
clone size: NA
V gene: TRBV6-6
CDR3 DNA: TGTGCCAGCAGTTACCTGACAGGGCCGAATGGCTACACCTTC
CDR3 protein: CASSYLTGPNGYTF

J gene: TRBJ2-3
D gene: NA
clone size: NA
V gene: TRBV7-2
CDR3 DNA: TGTGCCAGCAGCTTAGTAGGCGGCAGCACAGATACGCAGTATTTT
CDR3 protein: CASSLVGGSTDTQYF

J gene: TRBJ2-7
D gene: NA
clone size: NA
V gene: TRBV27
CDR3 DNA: TGTGCCAGCAGTTTATCAGGCCCCGGGGCTTACGAGCAGTACTTC
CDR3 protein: CASSLSGPGAYEQYF

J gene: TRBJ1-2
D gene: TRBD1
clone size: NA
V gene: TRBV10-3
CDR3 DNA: TGTGCCAATGGACAGGGGTTTAACTATGGCTACACCTTC
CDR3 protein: CANGQGFNYGYTF

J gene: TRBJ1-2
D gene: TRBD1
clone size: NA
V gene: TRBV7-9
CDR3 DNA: TGTGCCAGCAGCCTCAGTATGACAGGGGGCGTGGGTGGCTACACCTTC
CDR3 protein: CASSLSMTGGVGGYTF

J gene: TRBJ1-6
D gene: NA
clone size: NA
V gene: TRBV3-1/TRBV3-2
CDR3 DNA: TGTGCCAGCAGCCAAGCGCGGCAGTCTAATTCACCCCTCCACTTT
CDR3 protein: CASSQARQSNSPLHF

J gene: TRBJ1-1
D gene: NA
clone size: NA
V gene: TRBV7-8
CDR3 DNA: TGTGCCAGCAGCTTAGACATGAGGAGGACGGTCACTGAAGCTTTCTTT
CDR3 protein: CASSLDMRRTVTEAFF

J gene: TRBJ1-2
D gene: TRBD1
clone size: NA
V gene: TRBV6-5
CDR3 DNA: TGTGCCAGCTTTTGGGGGCAGGGGGCAGAGGGCTACACCTTC
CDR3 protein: CASFWGQGAEGYTF

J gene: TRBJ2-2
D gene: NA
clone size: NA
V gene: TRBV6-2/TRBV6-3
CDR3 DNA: TGTGCCAGCAGTTACTCGTACAATGAGTTGCCGGGGGCGACCGGGGAGCTGTTTTTT
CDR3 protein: CASSYSYNELPGATGELFF

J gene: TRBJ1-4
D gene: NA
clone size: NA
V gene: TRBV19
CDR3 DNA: TGTGCCAGTAGTATAGGCCCCCTGCGACAGGACGCAACTAATGAAAAACTGTTTTTT
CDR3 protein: CASSIGPLRQDATNEKLFF

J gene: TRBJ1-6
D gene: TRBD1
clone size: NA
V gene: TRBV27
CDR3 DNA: TGTGCCAGCAGCCGGGACAGGAATTCACCCCTCCACTTT
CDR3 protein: CASSRDRNSPLHF

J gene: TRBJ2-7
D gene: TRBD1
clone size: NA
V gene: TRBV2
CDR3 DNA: TGTGCCAGCATAAGCGGGGGACAGGGGGCCTACGAGCAGTACTTC
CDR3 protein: CASISGGQGAYEQYF

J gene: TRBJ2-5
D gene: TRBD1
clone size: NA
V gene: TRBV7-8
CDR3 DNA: TGTGCCAGCAGCGTCCGGGACAGGGCCCAAGAGACCCAGTACTTC
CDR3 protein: CASSVRDRAQETQYF

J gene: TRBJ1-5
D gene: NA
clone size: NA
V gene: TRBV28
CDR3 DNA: TGTGCCAGCAGGGAGGGGGGAGGCAATCAGCCCCAGCATTTT
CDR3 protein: CASREGGGNQPQHF

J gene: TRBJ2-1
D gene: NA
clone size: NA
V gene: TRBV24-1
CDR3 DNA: TGTGCCACCCAGTCCTCTTGGGATGAGCAGTTCTTC
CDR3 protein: CATQSSWDEQFF

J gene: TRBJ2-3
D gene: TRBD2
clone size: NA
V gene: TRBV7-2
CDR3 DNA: TGTGCCAGCAGCTCCCGGCTTAGCGGGACGTTACGCACAGATACGCAGTATTTT
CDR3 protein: CASSSRLSGTLRTDTQYF

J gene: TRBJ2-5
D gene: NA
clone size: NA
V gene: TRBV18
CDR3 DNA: TGTGCCAGCTCATCAATAACCGGGGAAGAGACCCAGTACTTC
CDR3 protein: CASSSITGEETQYF

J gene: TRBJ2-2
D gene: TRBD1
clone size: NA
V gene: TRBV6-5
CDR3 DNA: TGTGCCAGCAGTCGGGGACAGGGCACCGGGGAGCTGTTTTTT
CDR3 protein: CASSRGQGTGELFF

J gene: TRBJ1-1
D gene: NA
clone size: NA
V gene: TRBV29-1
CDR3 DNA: TGCAGCGTTTCGGGGGCCCAAGGCGCTGAAGCTTTCTTT
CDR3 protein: CSVSGAQGAEAFF

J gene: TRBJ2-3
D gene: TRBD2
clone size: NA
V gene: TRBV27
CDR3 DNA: TGTGCCAGCAGTAAACCTAGCGGGAGAATCACAGATACGCAGTATTTT
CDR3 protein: CASSKPSGRITDTQYF

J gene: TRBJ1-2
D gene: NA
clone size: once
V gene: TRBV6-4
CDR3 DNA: TGTGCCGCGAGCGACCCTCAACAGGGCTCCTATGGCTACACCTTC
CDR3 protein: CAASDPQQGSYGYTF

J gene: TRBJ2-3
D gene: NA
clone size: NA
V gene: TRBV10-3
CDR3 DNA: TGTGCCATCAGTGTTGGGGAGTCTAGCACAGATACGCAGTATTTT
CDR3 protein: CAISVGESSTDTQYF

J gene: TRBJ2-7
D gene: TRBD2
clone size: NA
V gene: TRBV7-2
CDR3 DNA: TGTGCCAGCAGCTTAGTCGCTAGCGGGATGAACTCCTACGAGCAGTACTTC
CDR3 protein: CASSLVASGMNSYEQYF

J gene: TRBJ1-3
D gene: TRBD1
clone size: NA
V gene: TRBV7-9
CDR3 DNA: TGTGCCAGCAGCTCGCGGGACAGAACCGGAAACACCATATATTTT
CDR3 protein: CASSSRDRTGNTIYF

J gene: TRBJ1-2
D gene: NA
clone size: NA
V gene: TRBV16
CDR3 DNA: TGTGCCAGCAGCCAATATCCGGGTGTTTATGGCTACACCTTC
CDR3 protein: CASSQYPGVYGYTF

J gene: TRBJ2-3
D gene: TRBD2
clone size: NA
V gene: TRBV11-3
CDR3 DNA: TGTGCCAGCGGCGGGGGGGCCACAGATACGCAGTATTTT
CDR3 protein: CASGGGATDTQYF

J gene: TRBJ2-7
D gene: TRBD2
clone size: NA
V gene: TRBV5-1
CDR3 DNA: TGCGCCAGCAGCCCGGGGACTAGTATTAAGTACGAGCAGTACTTC
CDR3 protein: CASSPGTSIKYEQYF

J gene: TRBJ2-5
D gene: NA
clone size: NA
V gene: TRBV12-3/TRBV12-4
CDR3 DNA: TGTGCCAGCACCAGGACCCAGGGGGAGACCCAGTACTTC
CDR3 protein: CASTRTQGETQYF

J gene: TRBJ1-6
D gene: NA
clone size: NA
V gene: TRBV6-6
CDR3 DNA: TGTGCCAGCAGCTCCTTCGGACGGAATAATTCACCCCTCCACTTT
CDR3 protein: CASSSFGRNNSPLHF

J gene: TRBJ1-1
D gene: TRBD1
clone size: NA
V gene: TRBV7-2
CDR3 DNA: TGTGCCAGCAGCTCTGCGAGGGGGCGCGGGGTTAGGATGAACACTGAAGCTTTCTTT
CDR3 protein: CASSSARGRGVRMNTEAFF

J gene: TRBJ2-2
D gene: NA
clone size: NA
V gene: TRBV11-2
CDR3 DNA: TGTGCCAGCAGCTCCCGGCCTTTCGCGAACACCGGGGAGCTGTTTTTT
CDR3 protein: CASSSRPFANTGELFF

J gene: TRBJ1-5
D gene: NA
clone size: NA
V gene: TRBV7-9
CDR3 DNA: TGTGCCAGCAGCCAGGGAACGGGTATTGATAGCAATCAGCCCCAGCATTTT
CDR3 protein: CASSQGTGIDSNQPQHF

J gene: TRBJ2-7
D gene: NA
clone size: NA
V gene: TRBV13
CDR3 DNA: TGTGCCAGCAGCTTAGGTGGGAGTCTGTACGAGCAGTACTTC
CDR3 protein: CASSLGGSLYEQYF

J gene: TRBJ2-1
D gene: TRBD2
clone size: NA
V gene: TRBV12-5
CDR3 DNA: TGTGCTAGTGGTTTCGGCGGGAGCTCCTACAATGAGCAGTTCTTC
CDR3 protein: CASGFGGSSYNEQFF

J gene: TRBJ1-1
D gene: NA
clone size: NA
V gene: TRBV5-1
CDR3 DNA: TGCGCCAGCAGCTTAACCGGGACACCGAACACTGAAGCTTTCTTT
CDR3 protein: CASSLTGTPNTEAFF

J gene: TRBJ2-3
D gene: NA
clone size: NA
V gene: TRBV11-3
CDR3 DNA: TGTGCCAGCAGCTTAGTGGACACAGATACGCAGTATTTT
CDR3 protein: CASSLVDTDTQYF

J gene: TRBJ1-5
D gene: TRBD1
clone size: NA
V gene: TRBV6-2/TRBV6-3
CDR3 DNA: TGTGCCAGCAGCGATACAGGGGGCAATCAGCCCCAGCATTTT
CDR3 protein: CASSDTGGNQPQHF

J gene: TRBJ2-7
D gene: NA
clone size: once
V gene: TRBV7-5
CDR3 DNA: TGTGCCAGAAAGATAGAGGCCTACGAGCAGTACTTC
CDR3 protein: CARKIEAYEQYF

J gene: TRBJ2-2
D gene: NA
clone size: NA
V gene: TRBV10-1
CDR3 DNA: TGCGCCAGCAGTGTCCAGGCAGGGGCGCACACCGGGGAGCTGTTTTTT
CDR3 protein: CASSVQAGAHTGELFF

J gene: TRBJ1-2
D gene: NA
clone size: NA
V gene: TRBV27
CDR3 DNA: TGTGCCAGCAGTACCAGGGATGGGAACTATGGCTACACCTTC
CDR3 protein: CASSTRDGNYGYTF

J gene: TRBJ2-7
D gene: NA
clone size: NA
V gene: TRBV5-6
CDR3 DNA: TGTGCCAGCAGCTTGGGTAGTCCCTACGAGCAGTACTTC
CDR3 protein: CASSLGSPYEQYF